This T cell receptor (beta chain) comes out of a study of cytomegalovirus exposure and HLA in healthy donors. Study-wide background: Early on, a data release was issued that held about 85 million unique TCRs from HLA-typed donors.

A multiplex PCR was run with 60 Vbeta primers and 13 Jbeta primers. Produced via immunoSEQ multiplex PCR; TCRdb's table is partial and in-frame only. The table has some 160,000 clones, about 88% seen once. There are a few counts of this clone. Its antigen remains unidentified. Trimming stripped 5 bases from V and 6 bases from J, with 14 bases between. The CDR3 has 14 amino acids. Germline V gives CDR1 KGHSH, CDR2 LQKENI. General study points: TCR beta V- and J-gene trimming, according to a later analysis, was linked to a missense DCLRE1C variant.

The chain combines TRBV18 with TRBJ1-5, with a possible D match to TRBD1 (6 bases). The sequence was collected from a man aged 30 to 45 in good health and CMV-seropositive. What was sequenced was PBMCs. The DNA for the CDR3 is TGTGCCAGCTCAGCCACACAGGGTTCTCAGCCCCAGCATTTT. It codes for CASSATQGSQPQHF.